These 30 T cell receptor beta chains came from one sample sequenced in a study of monozygotic twins with inflammatory bowel disease. From the 5' RACE reads, TCRdb lists one entry per CDR3 protein and no DNA. The sample has a few hundred thousand distinct CDR3 sequences. Sequenced input: blood. All receptors derive from a human donor with ulcerative colitis or Crohn's disease, or a healthy co-twin of an affected twin (not recorded which).

The V and J genes are TRBV27 and TRBJ2-1; no DNA is available, so the TRBD1 call from TCRdb remains unchecked. The CDR3 has 16 residues. From germline, CDR1 is MNHEY and CDR2 SMNVEV (reference sequence). CDR3 protein: CASSPLWGQENNEQFF.

The V gene is TRBV19, the J gene TRBJ1-1; as DNA is missing, the TRBD1 call by TCRdb cannot be tested. The CDR3 loop spans 21 amino acids. CDR1 and CDR2 (germline): LNHDA, SQIVND (reference sequence). CDR3 loop: CASTYLDRDRGQDWFRAEAFF.

The rearrangement links TRBV3-1 to TRBJ2-5; absent DNA, TCRdb's TRBD1 call cannot be checked. CDR1 is LGHDT and CDR2 is YNNKEL in the germline V gene (reference sequence). This CDR3 contains 14 residues. The CDR3 is CASCTAGGMETQYF.

The genes are TRBV5-8 and TRBJ2-3; TCRdb's assignment of TRBD1 cannot be checked, as there is no DNA. Germline values: CDR1 SGHTS, CDR2 YDEGEE. This CDR3 has 15 residues. CDR3: CASSRGQLNGDTQYF.

The V and J genes are TRBV20-1 and TRBJ2-1; checking the TCRdb D call of TRBD1 is not possible without DNA. The CDR3 consists of 13 residues. Germline assignment: CDR1 DFQATT and CDR2 SNEGSKA (reference sequence). CDR3: CSASGGVRNEQFF.

V and J are TRBV21-1 and TRBJ1-1; TCRdb calls TRBD1, which cannot be checked without DNA. TRBV21-1 is a documented pseudogene. This CDR3 spans 14 amino acids. This CDR3 reads CASSKAPGGPEAFF.

V is TRBV27 and J is TRBJ2-3; TCRdb indicates TRBD1, and absent DNA this call remains unverified. This CDR3 comprises 17 residues. CDR1 and CDR2 from the germline V gene are MNHEY and SMNVEV (reference sequence). CDR3: CASSWGPGASYTDTQYF.

CDR3 residues: CASSLSTGTGINEQFF. This rearrangement joins TRBV5-6 to TRBJ2-1; checking the TCRdb D call of TRBD1 is not possible without DNA. The CDR3 length is 16 residues. Germline V gene lookup returns CDR1 SGHDT and CDR2 YYEEEE.

The rearrangement uses TRBV5-1 and TRBJ1-2. CDR1 is SGHRS and CDR2 is YFSETQ in the germline V gene. The CDR3 totals 18 residues. The CDR3 sequence is CASSHGTASSFTNYGYTF.

The chain links TRBV6-5 to TRBJ2-7; TCRdb selects TRBD1, and the lack of DNA leaves this call unchecked. The CDR3 is 15 residues long. The germline gives CDR1 MNHEY, CDR2 SVGAGI. The CDR3 here is CASSYAPSVSYEQYF.

The rearrangement joins TRBV20-1 to TRBJ1-2; TCRdb outputs TRBD1, but without DNA this stays unchecked. The CDR3 loop spans 14 amino acids. In germline, CDR1 is DFQATT, CDR2 SNEGSKA (reference sequence). CDR3 amino acids: CSAAQGQANYGYTF.

V usage is TRBV4-1 and J usage is TRBJ1-1. The CDR3 covers 14 residues. The V gene's germline CDR1 is MGHRA and CDR2 YSYEKL. The CDR3 is CASSQGKGNTEAFF.

The rearrangement joins TRBV4-1 to TRBJ2-1; TCRdb outputs TRBD2, but without DNA this stays unchecked. The CDR3 runs 16 residues. Germline-derived CDR1 and CDR2 are MGHRA and YSYEKL. The CDR3 sequence: CASSQVRLAVYNEQFF.

The chain joins TRBV4-3 to TRBJ1-5; as DNA is missing, the TRBD1 call by TCRdb cannot be tested. Germline values: CDR1 LGHNA, CDR2 YSLEER. CDR3 length: 15 amino acids. CDR3 in amino acids: CASSQGPTGSGPQHF.

This rearrangement joins TRBV12-3 or TRBV12-4 to TRBJ1-4; TCRdb outputs TRBD1, but without DNA this stays unchecked. This CDR3 region has 13 residues. The CDR3: CASRRGVNEKLFF.

The V call is TRBV30, the J call TRBJ1-1; TCRdb selects TRBD1, and the lack of DNA leaves this call unchecked. This CDR3 comprises 13 residues. CDR1 is GTSNPN and CDR2 is SVGIG in the germline V gene (reference sequence). The CDR3 is CARDGIAGAEAFF. Complete variable domain (other parts from reference TRBV30 and TRBJ1-1): SQTIHQWPATLVQPVGSPLSLECTVEGTSNPNLYWYRQAAGRGLQLLFYSVGIGQISSEVPQNLSASRPQDRQFILSSKKLLLSDSGFYLCARDGIAGAEAFFGQGTRLTVV.

The chain recombines TRBV11-2 with TRBJ1-6; lacking DNA, the TRBD1 call made by TCRdb goes unchecked. The CDR3 is 18 amino acids. CDR1 is SGHAT, CDR2 FQNNGV, per germline. The CDR3 reads CASRLRVPRGSYNSPLHF.

The chain joins TRBV6-5 to TRBJ1-1. Germline values: CDR1 MNHEY, CDR2 SVGAGI. This CDR3 contains 11 residues. CDR3: CASRVGTEAFF.

The chain couples TRBV20-1 to TRBJ2-1; checking the TCRdb D call of TRBD1 is not possible without DNA. CDR1 DFQATT and CDR2 SNEGSKA come from the germline V gene (reference sequence). This CDR3 is built from 15 residues. CDR3 loop: CSASPLGRGSNEQFF.

The chain has TRBV5-1 and TRBJ2-3; the D gene TCRdb calls, TRBD2, cannot be checked with no DNA. Looked up from germline, CDR1 is SGHRS and CDR2 is YFSETQ. The CDR3 is 16 amino acids. The CDR3 protein is CASSPGPSGGVDTQYF.

The gene calls are TRBV11-2 and TRBJ1-1; TCRdb designates TRBD1, a call that cannot be tested without DNA. Looked up from germline, CDR1 is SGHAT and CDR2 is FQNNGV. The CDR3 is 13 residues long. CDR3 residues: CASSPLPNTEAFF.

The CDR3 loop is CASSFAGGSYNEQFF. V gene TRBV7-3 combines with J gene TRBJ2-1. CDR3 size: 15 residues. Germline CDR1 SGHTA, CDR2 FQGTGA.

The V and J genes are TRBV7-9 and TRBJ1-6. The length of the CDR3 is 14 residues. In germline, CDR1 is SEHNR, CDR2 FQNEAQ (reference sequence). This chain's CDR3 is CASGGEGGNSPLHF. Filled out from reference TRBV7-9 and TRBJ1-6, the complete variable domain reads DTGVSQNPRHKITKRGQNVTFRCDPISEHNRLYWYRQTLGQGPEFLTYFQNEAQLEKSRLLSDRFSAERPKGSFSTLEIQRTEQGDSAMYLCASGGEGGNSPLHFGNGTRLTVT.

This chain joins TRBV5-1 and TRBJ2-5; there is no DNA to check the TCRdb D call of TRBD2. The CDR3 is 15 amino acids. From germline, CDR1 is SGHRS and CDR2 YFSETQ. CDR3 loop: CASKKDSGIWETQYF. The full variable domain, in which reference TRBV5-1 and TRBJ2-5 provide the parts outside the CDR3, is KAGVTQTPRYLIKTRGQQVTLSCSPISGHRSVSWYQQTPGQGLQFLFEYFSETQRNKGNFPGRFSGRQFSNSRSEMNVSTLELGDSALYLCASKKDSGIWETQYFGPGTRLLVL.

The chain uses TRBV7-2 and TRBJ2-7. The V gene's germline CDR1 is SGHTA and CDR2 FQGNSA. There are 13 residues in the CDR3. The CDR3: CASSPMIRYEQYF. Combining the CDR3 with reference TRBV7-2 and TRBJ2-7 gives the whole variable domain GAGVSQSPSNKVTEKGKDVELRCDPISGHTALYWYRQSLGQGLEFLIYFQGNSAPDKSGLPSDRFSAERTGGSVSTLTIQRTQQEDSAVYLCASSPMIRYEQYFGPGTRLTVT.

This chain connects TRBV2 to TRBJ2-5; the TCRdb call, TRBD1, lacks DNA for checking. The CDR3 consists of 15 residues. In germline, CDR1 is SNHLY, CDR2 FYNNEI. CDR3 loop: CASKAGTGSVETQYF.

The V gene is TRBV4-1, the J gene TRBJ1-4; absent DNA, TCRdb's TRBD1 call cannot be checked. The CDR3 loop spans 17 amino acids. Germline V gene lookup returns CDR1 MGHRA and CDR2 YSYEKL. Here the CDR3 reads CASSPTDRVWGDEKLFF.

The chain uses TRBV5-1 and TRBJ2-1. Germline CDR1 and CDR2: SGHRS and YFSETQ. The CDR3 is made up of 12 amino acids. This CDR3 is CASSLRVYEQFF.

V and J are TRBV3-1 and TRBJ1-2; absent DNA, TCRdb's TRBD1 call cannot be checked. CDR3 size: 15 residues. Germline-derived CDR1 and CDR2 are LGHDT and YNNKEL (reference sequence). The CDR3 reads CASSQGTTTNYGYTF.

The CDR3 sequence: CATSASTGGLFNEQFF. The chain is built from TRBV24-1 and TRBJ2-1; TCRdb's D call of TRBD1 is untestable without DNA. The length of the CDR3 is 16 residues. Germline V lookup: CDR1 KGHDR, CDR2 SFDVKD.